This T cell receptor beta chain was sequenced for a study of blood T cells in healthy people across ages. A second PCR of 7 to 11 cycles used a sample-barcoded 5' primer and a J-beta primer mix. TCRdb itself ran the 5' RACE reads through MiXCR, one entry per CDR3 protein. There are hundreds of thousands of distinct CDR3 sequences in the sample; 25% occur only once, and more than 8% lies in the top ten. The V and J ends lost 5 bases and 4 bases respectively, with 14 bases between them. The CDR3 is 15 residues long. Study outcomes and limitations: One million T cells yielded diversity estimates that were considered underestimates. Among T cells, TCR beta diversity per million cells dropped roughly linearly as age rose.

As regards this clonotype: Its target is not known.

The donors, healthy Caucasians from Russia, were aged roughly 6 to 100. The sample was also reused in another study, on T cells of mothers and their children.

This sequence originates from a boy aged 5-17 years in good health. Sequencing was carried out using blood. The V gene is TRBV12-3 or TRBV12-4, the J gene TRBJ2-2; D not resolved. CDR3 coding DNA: TGTGCCAGCAGTACGACACCTCCGGGCACCGGGGAGCTGTTTTTT. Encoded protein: CASSTTPPGTGELFF.